Below, 20 T cell receptor beta chains from the same sample are listed, as sequenced in a study of tumor-infiltrating T cells and Merkel cell polyomavirus. About the research overall: The T cells studied were CD8+ and recognized the Merkel cell polyomavirus KLL epitope.

Libraries were prepared by immunoSEQ multiplex PCR; TCRdb keeps only in-frame clonotypes and omits some of them. Seen here are over 20,000 clones, nearly 90% observed once, and the top ten hold around 2.8%. Every patient's tumor was robustly positive for Merkel cell polyomavirus Large T antigen on immunohistochemistry. Sequencing was done on a sample of lymph node tissue. Receptors were obtained from a man over 45 with Merkel cell carcinoma.

Concerning this clone itself: One end of the junction fails to match germline, which may point to a read error. CDR3 nucleotides: TGCGCCAGCAGCGAAATATCGGGGGACTCCTATAATTCACCCCCCCACTTT. Translating gives CASSEISGDSYNSPPHF. This sequence joins TRBV5-1 and TRBJ1-6; possible D gene TRBD1, 5 bases. Germline V gene lookup returns CDR1 SGHRS and CDR2 YFSETQ. CDR3 size: 17 residues.

This CDR3 is CASSQGGLNTEAFF. As DNA, the CDR3 is TGTGCCAGCAGCCAGGGTGGCTTGAACACTGAAGCTTTCTTT. V gene TRBV6-6 combines with J gene TRBJ1-1, with a tentative D call TRBD1 (5 bases). The CDR3 totals 14 residues. Germline V lookup: CDR1 MNHNY, CDR2 SVGAGI (reference sequence). V gave up 6 bases and J gave up 0 bases, with 11 bases separating them.

Here the CDR3 reads CASSEPGVPNNEQFF. The DNA for the CDR3 is TGTGCCAGCAGTGAACCAGGGGTGCCGAACAATGAGCAGTTCTTC. This chain connects TRBV6-1 to TRBJ2-1; a possible D gene is TRBD1 (6 bases). Trimming removed 2 bases at V and 5 bases at J, with 13 bases between. Per germline, CDR1 MNHNS and CDR2 SASEGT. The CDR3 contains 15 residues.

The genes are TRBV10-1 and TRBJ2-5; 13 bases align to TRBD2. The germline V gene has CDR1 WNHNN and CDR2 SYGVQD (reference sequence). CDR3 length: 15 amino acids. The J segment lost 4 bases and the V segment lost 6 bases, leaving 5 bases of the junction unmatched. The CDR3 coding sequence is TGCGCCAGCAGCCGAGGACTAGCGGGAGCAGAGACCCAGTACTTC. Protein: CASSRGLAGAETQYF.

V usage is TRBV9 and J usage is TRBJ2-5, with D possibly being TRBD2 (6 bases). Germline CDR1 is SGDLS and CDR2 is YYNGEE. This CDR3 comprises 16 residues. V shed 0 bases and J shed 0 bases, with 12 bases lying between them. The CDR3 spells CASSVGASANQETQYF. The CDR3 nucleotides read TGTGCCAGCAGCGTAGGGGCTAGCGCGAACCAAGAGACCCAGTACTTC.

V usage is TRBV27 and J usage is TRBJ1-5; tentatively, D is TRBD1 (5 bases). CDR3 size: 15 residues. V was pared by 8 bases and J by 7 bases, with 21 bases between. CDR1 and CDR2 from the germline V gene are MNHEY and SMNVEV (reference sequence). As DNA, the CDR3 is TGTGCCAGCGGATCATTGGGGGGGATAGGGCAGCCCCAGCATTTT. Translated, it gives CASGSLGGIGQPQHF.

The chain combines TRBV4-1 with TRBJ2-1; weak D call: TRBD2 (5 bases). Trimming took 3 bases from V and 3 from J, leaving 9 bases between them. Per the germline V gene, CDR1 is MGHRA and CDR2 is YSYEKL. This CDR3 has 14 amino acids. CDR3 sequence reads: CASSHTGDYNEQFF. CDR3 DNA: TGCGCCAGCAGCCATACCGGGGACTACAATGAGCAGTTCTTC.

The CDR3 reads CASAPGQGAYEQYF. The CDR3 coding sequence is TGTGCTAGTGCTCCGGGACAGGGGGCTTACGAGCAGTACTTC. J is TRBJ2-5 and V is TRBV12-5, with TRBD1 matching 12 bases. The J call may be wrong; the DNA end is better matched by TRBJ2-7. The CDR3 runs 14 residues. Germline V lookup: CDR1 LGHNT, CDR2 FRNRAP.

The V call is TRBV7-2, the J call TRBJ2-3; no reliable D call. Germline-derived CDR1 and CDR2 are SGHTA and FQGNSA. CDR3 length equals 12 residues. The ends were cut back, 5 bases at V and 2 bases at J, with 5 bases in the middle. CDR3: CASSPFTDTQYF. Here the CDR3 DNA reads TGTGCCAGCAGCCCATTCACAGATACGCAGTATTTT.

CDR3 DNA sequence: TGTGCCAGCAGCTTCCACGGGGCGAGCGGGGGGGCCTCGGAGACCCAGTACTTC. The encoded protein is CASSFHGASGGASETQYF. The chain has TRBV7-3 and TRBJ2-5; TRBD2 agrees at 10 bases. CDR3 length: 18 amino acids. Germline CDR1 SGHTA, CDR2 FQGTGA. Trimming cost V 3 bases and J 5 bases; bases outside gene matches: 15. Based on the CDR3 plus reference TRBV7-3 and TRBJ2-5, the full variable domain is GAGVSQTPSNKVTEKGKYVELRCDPISGHTALYWYRQSLGQGPEFLIYFQGTGAADDSGLPNDRFFAVRPEGSVSTLKIQRTERGDSAVYLCASSFHGASGGASETQYFGPGTRLLVL.

The genes are TRBV5-1 and TRBJ1-1, with TRBD1 identical over 8 bases. Germline CDR1 SGHRS, CDR2 YFSETQ. V lost 3 bases to trimming and J lost 1 base; unmatched junction nucleotides: 5. This CDR3 is built from 15 residues. The CDR3 DNA follows: TGCGCCAGCAGCTCGCGGACAGGGCAGAACACTGAAGCTTTCTTT. Encoded protein: CASSSRTGQNTEAFF.

The chain combines TRBV6-5 with TRBJ2-7; 7 bases align to TRBD2. V shed 3 bases and J 4 bases; nucleotides not matched to a gene: 6. Germline V gene sequence: CDR1 MNHEY, CDR2 SVGAGI. The CDR3 has 14 residues. The CDR3: CASSYFGGGYEQYF. The CDR3 DNA reads as TGTGCCAGCAGTTATTTTGGCGGGGGATACGAGCAGTACTTC.

The V and J genes are TRBV5-3 and TRBJ2-5; D is uncertain. TRBV5-3 is an ORF for which the function is uncertain. The CDR3 extends over 14 amino acids. The ends were cut back, 6 bases at V and 3 bases at J, with 15 bases in the middle. In nucleotides, the CDR3 is TGTGCCAGAATCGCACGAGCTAGTAAAGAGACCCAGTACTTC. This translates into CARIARASKETQYF.

The CDR3 loop is CASNPEGVRGTIYF. CDR3 sequence (DNA): TGTGCCAGTAATCCTGAGGGGGTACGAGGCACCATATATTTT. J is TRBJ1-3 and V is TRBV2; a possible D gene is TRBD1 (6 bases). The V gene lost 9 bases and the J gene lost 9 bases, with 21 bases spanning the gap. The CDR3 has 14 amino acids. CDR1 is SNHLY, CDR2 FYNNEI, per germline. Filled out from reference TRBV2 and TRBJ1-3, the complete variable domain reads EPEVTQTPSHQVTQMGQEVILRCVPISNHLYFYWYRQILGQKVEFLVSFYNNEISEKSEIFDDQFSVERPDGSNFTLKIRSTKLEDSAMYFCASNPEGVRGTIYFGEGSWLTVV.

The chain uses TRBV27 and TRBJ1-1; 7 positions match TRBD1. This CDR3 spans 15 amino acids. The germline gives CDR1 MNHEY, CDR2 SMNVEV (reference sequence). The J segment lost 0 bases and the V segment lost 6 bases, leaving 7 bases of the junction unmatched. The CDR3: CASRRPGQLNTEAFF. The CDR3 bases are TGTGCCAGCAGGAGACCGGGACAGCTGAACACTGAAGCTTTCTTT.

This chain uses TRBV19 with TRBJ2-7; 9 bases align to TRBD2. CDR1 and CDR2 (germline): LNHDA, SQIVND (reference sequence). The CDR3 runs 14 residues. Trimming removed 5 bases from V and 3 bases from J; junction bases left unmatched: 5. In nucleotides, the CDR3 is TGTGCCAGTAGTTTTGCGGGAGGGAACTACGAGCAGTACTTC. Protein product: CASSFAGGNYEQYF. Combining the CDR3 with reference TRBV19 and TRBJ2-7 gives the whole variable domain DGGITQSPKYLFRKEGQNVTLSCEQNLNHDAMYWYRQDPGQGLRLIYYSQIVNDFQKGDIAEGYSVSREKKESFPLTVTSAQKNPTAFYLCASSFAGGNYEQYFGPGTRLTVT.

V and J are TRBV6-6 and TRBJ2-3; 8 positions agree with TRBD2. Germline V gene data show CDR1 as MNHNY and CDR2 as SVGAGI (reference sequence). V dropped 6 bases and J dropped 3; count of bases not matched to a gene: 2. CDR3 length: 13 amino acids. CDR3 protein: CASRSGGTDTQYF. Here the CDR3 DNA reads TGTGCCAGCAGATCGGGGGGGACAGATACGCAGTATTTT.

The genes are TRBV1 and TRBJ1-5. TRBV1 is a documented pseudogene. This CDR3 is 16 amino acids long. In DNA, the CDR3 is TGCACCAGCAGTCCCTTAGGGATGGGGAGGGATCAGCCCCAGCATTTT. Translating gives CTSSPLGMGRDQPQHF.

This clone appeared a single time. This sequence joins TRBV6-6 and TRBJ2-6, with a weak D call TRBD1 (7 bases). V was clipped by 11 bases and J by 0 bases, with 14 bases between them. Germline CDR1 and CDR2: MNHNY and SVGAGI (reference sequence). This CDR3 comprises 15 residues. CDR3 sequence reads: CAGGTARSGANVLTF. The CDR3 DNA follows: TGTGCCGGAGGGACAGCCCGCTCTGGGGCCAACGTCCTGACTTTC.

The chain is built from TRBV5-1 and TRBJ2-3; 7 bases align to TRBD2. This CDR3 has 15 amino acids. V shed 2 bases and J 6 bases; nucleotides not matched to a gene: 9. Germline assignment: CDR1 SGHRS and CDR2 YFSETQ. The CDR3 DNA is TGCGCCAGCAGCTTTGTGGGAGGGTTCGGGGATACGCAGTATTTT. This codes for CASSFVGGFGDTQYF.